A selection of T cell receptor beta chains follows, all from one sample in a study of blood T cell repertoires in COVID-19. Only in-frame clones appear in the TCRdb table, and some are missing; sequencing was by immunoSEQ multiplex PCR. Among a few hundred thousand clones listed, 75% to 90% were seen once. Sequencing was done on a sample of PBMCs or T cells enriched from blood (not recorded which). Source of these receptors: a man aged 18 to 30 who had recovered from COVID-19. CDR3s include the opening cysteine and the closing phenylalanine or tryptophan. D genes are given only for firm matches. The size entry is marked missing in some rows and otherwise reads once, few, many or a size class.

-	TRBV3-1/TRBV3-2	TRBJ1-2	-	TGTGCCAGCAGCCAAGATATGGGGGCCTATGGCTACACCTTC	CASSQDMGAYGYTF
TRBD1	TRBV6-5	TRBJ1-2	-	TGTGCCAGCAGAAACCAACAGGGGGGTGGCTACACCTTC	CASRNQQGGGYTF
-	TRBV7-2	TRBJ2-7	few	TGTGCCAGCAGCTTATTCACGGGGGAATACGAGCAGTACTTC	CASSLFTGEYEQYF
-	TRBV7-7	TRBJ1-1	once	TGTGCCAGCAGCTTGTCAGTGAACACTGAAGCTTTCTTT	CASSLSVNTEAFF
TRBD1	TRBV5-5	TRBJ2-3	-	TGTGCCAGCAGCAGGACAGGGCAGATAGATACGCAGTATTTT	CASSRTGQIDTQYF
TRBD1	TRBV19	TRBJ1-5	-	TGTGCCAGTAGTATAGTGCAGGGGGCCAATCAGCCCCAGCATTTT	CASSIVQGANQPQHF
-	TRBV5-1	TRBJ2-5	-	TGCGCCAGCAGCAAACTCCCGGGAGCCGGGGAGACCCAGTACTTC	CASSKLPGAGETQYF
-	TRBV28	TRBJ1-1	few	TGTGCCAGCAGTTTGGGTCAGGGAGGCCTGGCTTTCTTT	CASSLGQGGLAFF
-	TRBV6-4	TRBJ2-7	-	TGTGCCAGCAGTGACTCGACCAGGCCGAGCTCCTACGAGCAGTACTTC	CASSDSTRPSSYEQYF
-	TRBV2	TRBJ1-6	-	TGTGCCAGCAGTGAAGAGACAGGTTATTCACCCCTCCACTTT	CASSEETGYSPLHF
-	TRBV9	TRBJ1-2	-	TGTGCCAGCAGCGTATTACAGGGCCAAATCTATGGCTACACCTTC	CASSVLQGQIYGYTF
TRBD1	TRBV15	TRBJ1-2	-	TGTGCCACCAGCAGAGATTGGGGTCCCGGGACAGGGCTCTATGGCTACACCTTC	CATSRDWGPGTGLYGYTF
TRBD2	TRBV6-5	TRBJ2-7	-	TGTGCCTCAGAATCAGCGGGGACCTACGAGCAGTACTTC	CASESAGTYEQYF
TRBD2	TRBV4-1	TRBJ2-1	-	TGCGCCAGCAGCCAGGGAGCACAAGCGGGAGGGCAGTTCTTC	CASSQGAQAGGQFF
-	TRBV7-9	TRBJ2-7	-	TGTGCCAGCAGCCCCTCGCGGACCTACGAGCAGTACTTC	CASSPSRTYEQYF
TRBD1	TRBV10-3	TRBJ2-2	-	TGTGCCATCAGCCCCACACCGGGACAGGGGAACACCGGGGAGCTGTTTTTT	CAISPTPGQGNTGELFF
TRBD1	TRBV6-9	TRBJ2-7	-	TGTGCCAGCAGTGCGCCCTCGACAGGGGGCACCTACGAGCAGTACTTC	CASSAPSTGGTYEQYF
-	TRBV7-8	TRBJ2-7	-	TGTGCCAGCAGCTACAGTTGGGTCTACGAGCAGTACTTC	CASSYSWVYEQYF
TRBD2	TRBV19	TRBJ2-1	-	TGTGCCAGTAGTACGGGACTAGCGGGACCCCCCTACAATGAGCAGTTCTTC	CASSTGLAGPPYNEQFF
TRBD1	TRBV19	TRBJ1-5	-	TGTGCCAGTAGTATGGGCAGGGGGAGCAATCAGCCCCAGCATTTT	CASSMGRGSNQPQHF
-	TRBV2	TRBJ2-7	-	TGTGCCAGCAGGACACCCAGGGGAAAGGTATGGGAGCAGTACTTC	CASRTPRGKVWEQYF
TRBD2	TRBV3-1/TRBV3-2	TRBJ2-1	-	TGTGCCAGCAGTGAGACCGGGACTAGCGGGGGGGCCGGTTCTGGTAGCGAGCAGTTCTTC	CASSETGTSGGAGSGSEQFF
-	TRBV5-4	TRBJ1-2	-	TGTGCCAGCAGCCCCGGAGGGGATGGCTACACCTTC	CASSPGGDGYTF
-	TRBV14	TRBJ1-3	once	TGTGCCAGCAGCCAAGATAGCGGCGACCTTGGAAACACCATATATTTT	CASSQDSGDLGNTIYF
-	TRBV28	TRBJ2-5	-	TGTGCCAGCACACCGACAGTCGAATTGTGGGAGACCCAGTACTTC	CASTPTVELWETQYF
TRBD1	TRBV18	TRBJ2-7	-	TGTGCCAGCTCACCACCGGGACAGGGACTCTACGAGCAGTACTTC	CASSPPGQGLYEQYF
TRBD1	TRBV6-2/TRBV6-3	TRBJ2-5	-	TGTGCCAGCAGTTACTCGGACAGGTTGGAGACCCAGTACTTC	CASSYSDRLETQYF
TRBD2	TRBV28	TRBJ2-5	-	TGTGCCAGCAGTTTAGGGGCTACCGGGCGGGGGGAGACCCAGTACTTC	CASSLGATGRGETQYF
TRBD1	TRBV10-3	TRBJ1-6	once	TGTGCCATCAGTGAGTTCGACAGGGGTTTATCACCCCTCCACTTT	CAISEFDRGLSPLHF
-	TRBV3-1/TRBV3-2	TRBJ2-7	few	TGTGCCAGCAGCCAAGTCCTGTCGGGTGAGCAGTACTTC	CASSQVLSGEQYF
-	TRBV7-9	TRBJ1-1	-	TGTGCCAGCAGCTTATATACTGAAGCTTTCTTT	CASSLYTEAFF